This TCR beta chain was sequenced for a study of early T cells in non-severe SARS-CoV-2 infection. Study summary: Unsorted whole-blood RNA was sequenced in bulk, leaving chains unpaired.

CDR1 and CDR2 from the germline V gene are MNHNY and SVGAGI (reference sequence). CDR3 size: 15 residues. V lost 0 bases, J lost 3 bases, and 12 bases lay in between. This clonotype has a handful of counts. TCRdb reprocessed the 5' RACE reads with MiXCR, giving one entry per CDR3 protein. The table lists fewer than 40,000 distinct CDR3 sequences, around 4.1% of them singletons. This chain joins TRBV6-6 and TRBJ2-7; D gene ambiguous. The sequencing input was whole blood. The clonotype was recovered from an adult who was a healthcare worker with PCR-confirmed SARS-CoV-2 infection or an uninfected control (not recorded which). In DNA, the CDR3 is TGTGCCAGCAGTTACTCGCCCAGGATCGACTACGAGCAGTACTTC. Protein: CASSYSPRIDYEQYF.